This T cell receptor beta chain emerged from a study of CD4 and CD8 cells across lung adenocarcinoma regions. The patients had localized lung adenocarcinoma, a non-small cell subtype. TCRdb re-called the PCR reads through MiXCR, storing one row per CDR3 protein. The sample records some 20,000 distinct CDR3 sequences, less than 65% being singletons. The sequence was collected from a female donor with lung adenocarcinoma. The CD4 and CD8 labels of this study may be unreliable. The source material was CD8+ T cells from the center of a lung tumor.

The chain's CDR3 is CASSLAPTVYNEQFF. CDR3 sequence (DNA): TGTGCCAGCAGCTTAGCGCCTACCGTCTACAATGAGCAGTTCTTC. The chain couples TRBV7-8 to TRBJ2-1; D gene uncertain. Germline CDR1 SGHVS, CDR2 FQNEAQ. The CDR3 covers 15 residues. V was pared by 0 bases and J by 3 bases, with 9 bases between.